This T cell receptor beta chain is drawn from a study of long-term antiretroviral therapy in people with HIV. Study-wide background: The 2015 recommendation for immediate ART came about a decade after the earliest samples.

immunoSEQ v3.0 was run at survey level. The data were produced by immunoSEQ multiplex PCR, yet TCRdb's version contains in-frame clones alone and is incomplete. The sample lists 20,000 or so clones; 70% to 80% were seen once. The CDR3 runs to 14 residues. Between the trimmed V and J ends, which lost 7 bases and 2 bases, there was a span of 11 bases. Germline V gives CDR1 MNHEY, CDR2 SVGAGI. This receptor was taken from a man in his late teens or twenties with HIV. The input for sequencing was unsorted PBMCs, taken at the start of antiretroviral therapy, before treatment. The chain uses TRBV6-5 and TRBJ2-2; tentatively, D is TRBD1 or TRBD2 (5 bases each). The CDR3 region has the DNA TGTGCCAGCATGGCCGGGGCCAACACCGGGGAGCTGTTTTTT. Amino acids: CASMAGANTGELFF.